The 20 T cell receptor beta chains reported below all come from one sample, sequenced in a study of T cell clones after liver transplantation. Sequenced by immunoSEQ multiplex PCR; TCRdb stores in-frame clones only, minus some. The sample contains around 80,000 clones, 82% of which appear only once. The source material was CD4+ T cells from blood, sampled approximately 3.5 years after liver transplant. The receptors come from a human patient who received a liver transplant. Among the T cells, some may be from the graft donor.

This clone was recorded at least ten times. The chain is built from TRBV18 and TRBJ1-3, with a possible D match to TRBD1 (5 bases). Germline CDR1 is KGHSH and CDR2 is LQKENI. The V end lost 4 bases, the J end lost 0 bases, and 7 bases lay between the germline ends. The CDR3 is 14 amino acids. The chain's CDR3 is CASSQDISGNTIYF. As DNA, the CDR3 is TGTGCCAGCTCACAGGACATCTCTGGAAACACCATATATTTT. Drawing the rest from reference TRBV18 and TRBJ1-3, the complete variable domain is NAGVMQNPRHLVRRRGQEARLRCSPMKGHSHVYWYRQLPEEGLKFMVYLQKENIIDESGMPKERFSAEFPKEGPSILRIQQVVRGDSAAYFCASSQDISGNTIYFGEGSWLTVV.

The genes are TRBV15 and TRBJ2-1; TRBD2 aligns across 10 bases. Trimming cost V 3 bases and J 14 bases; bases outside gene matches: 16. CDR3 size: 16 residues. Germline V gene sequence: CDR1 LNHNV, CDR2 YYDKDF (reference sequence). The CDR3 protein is CATSRGQGLADHLKFF. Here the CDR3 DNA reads TGTGCCACCAGCAGGGGGCAAGGACTAGCGGACCACCTCAAGTTCTTC.

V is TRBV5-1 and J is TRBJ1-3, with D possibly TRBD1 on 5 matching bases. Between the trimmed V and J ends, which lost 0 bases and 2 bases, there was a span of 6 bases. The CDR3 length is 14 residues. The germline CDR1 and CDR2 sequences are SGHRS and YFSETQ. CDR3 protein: CASSLGGAGNTIYF. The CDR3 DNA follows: TGCGCCAGCAGCTTGGGAGGGGCTGGAAACACCATATATTTT.

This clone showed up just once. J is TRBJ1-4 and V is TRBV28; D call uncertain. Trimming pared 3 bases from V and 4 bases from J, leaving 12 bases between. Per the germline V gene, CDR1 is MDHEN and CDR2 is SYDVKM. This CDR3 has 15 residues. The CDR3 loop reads CASSFPQISNEKLFF. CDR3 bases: TGTGCCAGCAGTTTTCCCCAGATTAGTAATGAAAAACTGTTTTTT.

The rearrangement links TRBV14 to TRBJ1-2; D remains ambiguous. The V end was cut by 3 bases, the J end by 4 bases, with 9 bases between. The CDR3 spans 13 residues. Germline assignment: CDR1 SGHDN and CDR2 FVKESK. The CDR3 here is CASSQGGGYGYTF. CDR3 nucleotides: TGTGCCAGCAGCCAGGGTGGAGGCTATGGCTACACCTTC.

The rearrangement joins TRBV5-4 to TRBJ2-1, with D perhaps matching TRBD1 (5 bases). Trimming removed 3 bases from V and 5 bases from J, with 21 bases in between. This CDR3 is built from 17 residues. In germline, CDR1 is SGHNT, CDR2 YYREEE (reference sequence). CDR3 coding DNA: TGTGCCAGCAGCTCCTCAGGGCAGGGCGGCATCAACAATGAGCAGTTCTTC. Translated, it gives CASSSSGQGGINNEQFF.

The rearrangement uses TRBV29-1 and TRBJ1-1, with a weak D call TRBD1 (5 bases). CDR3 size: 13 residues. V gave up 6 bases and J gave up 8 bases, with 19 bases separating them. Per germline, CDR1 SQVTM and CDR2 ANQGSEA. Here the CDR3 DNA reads TGCAGCGTCGGCCGAGACCGGGACTTAGAAGCTTTCTTT. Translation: CSVGRDRDLEAFF.

DNA of the CDR3: TGTGCCAGCAGTTTAGTTGGGTGGAACACTGAAGCTTTCTTT. Protein: CASSLVGWNTEAFF. This rearrangement joins TRBV28 to TRBJ1-1; D is undetermined. CDR3 length: 14 residues. Germline-derived CDR1 and CDR2 are MDHEN and SYDVKM. Deletions cut 2 bases from V and 1 base from J, with 8 bases between.

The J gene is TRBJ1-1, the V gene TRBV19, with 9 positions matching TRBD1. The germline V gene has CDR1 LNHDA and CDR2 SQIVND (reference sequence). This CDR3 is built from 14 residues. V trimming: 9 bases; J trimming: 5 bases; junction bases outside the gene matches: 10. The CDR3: CASKRQGEWTEAFF. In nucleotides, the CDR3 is TGTGCCAGCAAACGACAGGGGGAATGGACTGAAGCTTTCTTT.

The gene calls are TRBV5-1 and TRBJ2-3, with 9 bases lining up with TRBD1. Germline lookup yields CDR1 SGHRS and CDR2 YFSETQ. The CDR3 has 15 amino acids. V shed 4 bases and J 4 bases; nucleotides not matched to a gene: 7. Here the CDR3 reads CASSLQGARADTQYF. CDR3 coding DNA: TGCGCCAGCAGCCTACAGGGGGCGCGGGCAGATACGCAGTATTTT.

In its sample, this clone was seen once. Here the CDR3 DNA reads TGTGCCAGCAGCTCCGTACCAGGGGGCTCTGGAAACACCATATATTTT. It encodes CASSSVPGGSGNTIYF. The gene calls are TRBV9 and TRBJ1-3, with 7 bases aligning to TRBD1. This CDR3 region has 16 residues. J was trimmed by 0 bases and V by 4 bases; bases with no gene match: 7. Germline V lookup: CDR1 SGDLS, CDR2 YYNGEE.

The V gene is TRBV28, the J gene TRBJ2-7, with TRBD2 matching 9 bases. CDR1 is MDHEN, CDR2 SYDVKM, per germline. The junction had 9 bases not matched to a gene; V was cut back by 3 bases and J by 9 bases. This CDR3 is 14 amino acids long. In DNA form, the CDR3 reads TGTGCCAGCAGTTTCCTAGCGGGACGCTTAGGGCAGTACTTC. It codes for CASSFLAGRLGQYF.

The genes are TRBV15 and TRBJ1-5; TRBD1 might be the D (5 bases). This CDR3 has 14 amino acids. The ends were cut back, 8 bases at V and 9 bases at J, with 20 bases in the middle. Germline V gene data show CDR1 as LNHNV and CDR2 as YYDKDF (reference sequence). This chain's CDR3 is CATGPGLPPRPQHF. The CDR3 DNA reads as TGTGCCACCGGACCGGGACTCCCACCTCGGCCCCAGCATTTT.

The CDR3 region is CASGLGQSTDTQYF. The CDR3 DNA is TGTGCTAGTGGTTTGGGACAGAGCACAGATACGCAGTATTTT. The genes are TRBV12-5 and TRBJ2-3; TRBD1 might be the D (5 bases). In germline, CDR1 is LGHNT, CDR2 FRNRAP. V was shortened by 1 base and J by 0 bases, with 5 bases between the two germline ends. This CDR3 contains 14 residues.

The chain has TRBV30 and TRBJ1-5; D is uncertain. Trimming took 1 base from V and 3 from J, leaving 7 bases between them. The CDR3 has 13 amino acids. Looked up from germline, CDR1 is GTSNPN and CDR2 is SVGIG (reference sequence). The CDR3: CAWSGEYNQPQHF. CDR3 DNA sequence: TGTGCCTGGAGTGGGGAGTACAATCAGCCCCAGCATTTT.

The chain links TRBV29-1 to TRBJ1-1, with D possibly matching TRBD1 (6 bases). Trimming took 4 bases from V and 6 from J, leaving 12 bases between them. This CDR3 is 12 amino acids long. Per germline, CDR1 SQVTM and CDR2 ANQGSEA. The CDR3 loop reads CSVVIRTAEAFF. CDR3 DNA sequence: TGCAGCGTTGTTATACGGACAGCTGAAGCTTTCTTT.

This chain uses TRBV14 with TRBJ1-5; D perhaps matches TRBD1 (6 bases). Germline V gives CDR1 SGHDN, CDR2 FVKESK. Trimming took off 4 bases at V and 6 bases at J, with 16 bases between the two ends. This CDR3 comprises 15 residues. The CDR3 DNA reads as TGTGCCAGCAGCCCGAAGAGACAGGAGGTTCAGCCCCAGCATTTT. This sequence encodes CASSPKRQEVQPQHF.

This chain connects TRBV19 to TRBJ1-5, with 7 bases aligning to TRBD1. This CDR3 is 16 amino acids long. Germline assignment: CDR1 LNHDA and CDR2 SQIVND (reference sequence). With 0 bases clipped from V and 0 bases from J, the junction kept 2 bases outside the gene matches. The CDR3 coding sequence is TGTGCCAGTAGTATAGAGGACAGGTATAGCAATCAGCCCCAGCATTTT. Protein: CASSIEDRYSNQPQHF. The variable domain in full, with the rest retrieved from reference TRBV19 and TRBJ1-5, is DGGITQSPKYLFRKEGQNVTLSCEQNLNHDAMYWYRQDPGQGLRLIYYSQIVNDFQKGDIAEGYSVSREKKESFPLTVTSAQKNPTAFYLCASSIEDRYSNQPQHFGDGTRLSIL.

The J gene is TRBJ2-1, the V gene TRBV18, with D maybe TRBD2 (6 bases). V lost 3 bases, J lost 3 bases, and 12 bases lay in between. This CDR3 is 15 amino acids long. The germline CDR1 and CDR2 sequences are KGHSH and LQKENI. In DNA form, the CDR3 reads TGTGCCAGCTCACCGCCCGGGACTGGCTACAATGAGCAGTTCTTC. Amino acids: CASSPPGTGYNEQFF.

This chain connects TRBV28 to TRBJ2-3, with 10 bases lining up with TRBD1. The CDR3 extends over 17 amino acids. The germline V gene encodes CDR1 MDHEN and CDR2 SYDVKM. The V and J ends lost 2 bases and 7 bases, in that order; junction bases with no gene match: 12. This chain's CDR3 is CASSLPQLGTGVNTQYF. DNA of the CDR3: TGTGCCAGCAGTTTACCCCAACTCGGGACAGGGGTGAATACGCAGTATTTT.